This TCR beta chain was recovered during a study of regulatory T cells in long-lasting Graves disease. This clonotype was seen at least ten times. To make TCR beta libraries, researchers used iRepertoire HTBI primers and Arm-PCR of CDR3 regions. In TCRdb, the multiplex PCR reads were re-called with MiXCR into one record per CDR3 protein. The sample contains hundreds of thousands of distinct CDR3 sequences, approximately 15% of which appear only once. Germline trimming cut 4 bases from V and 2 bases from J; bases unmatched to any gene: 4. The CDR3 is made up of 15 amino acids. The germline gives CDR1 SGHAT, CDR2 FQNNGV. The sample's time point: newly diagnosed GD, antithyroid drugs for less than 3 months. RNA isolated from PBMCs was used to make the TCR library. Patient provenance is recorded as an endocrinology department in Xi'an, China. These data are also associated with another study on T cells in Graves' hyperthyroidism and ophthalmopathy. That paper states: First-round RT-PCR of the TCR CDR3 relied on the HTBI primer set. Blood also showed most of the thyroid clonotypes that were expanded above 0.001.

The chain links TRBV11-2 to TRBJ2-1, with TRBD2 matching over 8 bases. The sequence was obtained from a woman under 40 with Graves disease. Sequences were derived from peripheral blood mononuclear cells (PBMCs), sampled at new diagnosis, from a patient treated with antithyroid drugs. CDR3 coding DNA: TGTGCCAGCAGCTCACCGGGAGGGACCTACAATGAGCAGTTCTTC. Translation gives CASSSPGGTYNEQFF.